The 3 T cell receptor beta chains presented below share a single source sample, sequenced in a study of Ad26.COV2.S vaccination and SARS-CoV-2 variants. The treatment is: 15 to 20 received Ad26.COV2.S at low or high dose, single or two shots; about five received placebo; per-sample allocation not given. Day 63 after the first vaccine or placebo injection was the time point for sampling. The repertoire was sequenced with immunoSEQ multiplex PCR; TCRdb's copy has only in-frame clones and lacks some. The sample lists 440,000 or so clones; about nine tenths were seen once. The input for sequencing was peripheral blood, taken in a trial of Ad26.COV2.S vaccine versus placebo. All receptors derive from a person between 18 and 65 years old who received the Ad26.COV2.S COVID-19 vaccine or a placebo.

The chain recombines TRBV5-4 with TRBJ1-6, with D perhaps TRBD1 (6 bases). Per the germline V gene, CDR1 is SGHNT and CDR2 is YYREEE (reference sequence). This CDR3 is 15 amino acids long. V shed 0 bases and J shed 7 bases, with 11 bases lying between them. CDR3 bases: TGTGCCAGCAGCTTGGATCGGGGGGGCAATTCACCCCTCCACTTT. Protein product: CASSLDRGGNSPLHF.

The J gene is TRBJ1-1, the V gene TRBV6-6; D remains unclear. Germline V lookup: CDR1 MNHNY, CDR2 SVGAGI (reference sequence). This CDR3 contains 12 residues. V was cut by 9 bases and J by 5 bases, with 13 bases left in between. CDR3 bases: TGTGCCAGTCGGGAGGCCGGGACTGAAGCTTTCTTT. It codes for CASREAGTEAFF.

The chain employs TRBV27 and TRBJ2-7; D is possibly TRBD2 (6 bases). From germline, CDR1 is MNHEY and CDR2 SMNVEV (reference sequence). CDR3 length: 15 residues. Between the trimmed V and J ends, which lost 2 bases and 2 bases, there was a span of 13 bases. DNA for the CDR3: TGTGCCAGCAGTTTAGGTCGGCCGGGGGCCTACGAGCAGTACTTC. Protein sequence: CASSLGRPGAYEQYF.